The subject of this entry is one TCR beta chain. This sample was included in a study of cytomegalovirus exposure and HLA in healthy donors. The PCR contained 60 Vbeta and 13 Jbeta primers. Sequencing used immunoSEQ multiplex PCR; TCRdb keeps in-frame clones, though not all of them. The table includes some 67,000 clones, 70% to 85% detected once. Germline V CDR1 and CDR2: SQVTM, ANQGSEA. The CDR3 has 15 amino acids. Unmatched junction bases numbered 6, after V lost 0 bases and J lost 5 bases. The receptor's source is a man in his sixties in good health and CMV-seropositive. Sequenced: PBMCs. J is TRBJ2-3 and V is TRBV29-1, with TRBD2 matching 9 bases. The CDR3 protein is CSVEDGHSGGDTQYF. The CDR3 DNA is TGCAGCGTTGAAGATGGCCATAGCGGGGGAGATACGCAGTATTTT.